The 21 T cell receptor beta chains given below trace back to one sample, sequenced in a study of blood T cell repertoires in COVID-19. The repertoire was sequenced with immunoSEQ multiplex PCR; TCRdb's copy has only in-frame clones and lacks some. The data show approximately 40,000 clones, with roughly 87% seen just once and around 20% held by the top ten. The sequencing sample was made of peripheral blood. These receptors were taken from a woman aged 80 or older in a cohort sampled during active or convalescent COVID-19.

The chain links TRBV12-3 or TRBV12-4 to TRBJ1-2; weak D call: TRBD1 (6 bases). Trimming removed 5 bases at V and 8 bases at J, with 15 bases between. The CDR3 covers 13 residues. DNA of the CDR3: TGTGCCAGCAGTCCCCCGGGGGGGCAGGGCTACACCTTC. Amino acid sequence: CASSPPGGQGYTF.

This chain connects TRBV15 to TRBJ1-5, with D possibly TRBD1 on 5 matching bases. Looked up from germline, CDR1 is LNHNV and CDR2 is YYDKDF (reference sequence). Trimming pared 7 bases from V and 5 bases from J, leaving 18 bases between. The CDR3 is 15 amino acids. The CDR3 DNA follows: TGTGCCACCACTCTAGGACACGAACAGGATCAGCCCCAGCATTTT. Its protein product is CATTLGHEQDQPQHF.

The genes are TRBV11-3 and TRBJ1-1, with 7 positions matching TRBD1. The CDR3 totals 15 residues. V trimming: 5 bases; J trimming: 6 bases; junction bases outside the gene matches: 12. Germline lookup yields CDR1 SGHNT and CDR2 YENEEA. CDR3 bases: TGTGCCAGCAGCCACGGGGGGGACAGCCCCGCTGAAGCTTTCTTT. Translating gives CASSHGGDSPAEAFF.

J is TRBJ1-3 and V is TRBV3-1 (or the pseudogene TRBV3-2), with 8 bases lining up with TRBD1. The J segment lost 1 base and the V segment lost 1 base, leaving 6 bases of the junction unmatched. This CDR3 spans 17 amino acids. From germline, CDR1 is LGHDT and CDR2 YNNKEL (reference sequence). The CDR3 here is CASSQAGQGTSGNTIYF. CDR3 nucleotide sequence: TGTGCCAGCAGCCAAGCCGGACAGGGAACGTCTGGAAACACCATATATTTT.

The chain joins TRBV10-3 to TRBJ1-1, with 8 bases fitting TRBD1. J lost 5 bases, V lost 0 bases, and 2 bases had no gene match. Germline-derived CDR1 and CDR2 are ENHRY and SYGVKD. The CDR3 spans 14 residues. CDR3 amino acids: CAISESTGVTEAFF. DNA of the CDR3: TGTGCCATCAGTGAGTCGACAGGGGTAACTGAAGCTTTCTTT.

The chain has TRBV24-1 and TRBJ1-2, with D possibly being TRBD1 (6 bases). Trimming pared 3 bases from V and 8 bases from J, leaving 21 bases between. Germline V gene lookup returns CDR1 KGHDR and CDR2 SFDVKD. This CDR3 is 16 amino acids long. The CDR3 bases are TGTGCCACCAGTGATCACCTAACAAACAGGGTTAGGGGCTACACCTTC. It yields the protein CATSDHLTNRVRGYTF.

This clone appeared a single time. V gene TRBV11-3 combines with J gene TRBJ2-5; D is possibly TRBD2 (6 bases). CDR1 and CDR2 from the germline V gene are SGHNT and YENEEA. The CDR3 spans 13 residues. The V and J ends lost 5 bases and 9 bases respectively, with 16 bases between them. CDR3 sequence: CASSADAWGAQYF. For the CDR3, the DNA is TGTGCCAGCAGCGCGGACGCCTGGGGGGCCCAGTACTTC.

The gene calls are TRBV6-6 and TRBJ1-1, with D possibly matching TRBD1 (5 bases). This CDR3 comprises 14 residues. Trimming removed 2 bases from V and 4 bases from J, with 11 bases in between. The germline V gene encodes CDR1 MNHNY and CDR2 SVGAGI (reference sequence). The chain's CDR3 is CASSYPGRGTEAFF. DNA for the CDR3: TGTGCCAGCAGTTACCCGGGGAGGGGCACTGAAGCTTTCTTT.

This rearrangement joins TRBV6-6 to TRBJ2-5; 14 bases line up with TRBD2. The germline V gene has CDR1 MNHNY and CDR2 SVGAGI (reference sequence). The CDR3 sequence is 16 residues long. V lost 4 bases and J lost 5; bases outside the gene matches: 6. The CDR3 loop reads CASSLSTSGGAETQYF. The CDR3 nucleotides read TGTGCCAGCAGTTTATCGACTAGCGGGGGGGCGGAGACCCAGTACTTC.

This clone was detected only once. The chain has TRBV11-3 and TRBJ1-2, with 8 bases matching TRBD1. CDR1 and CDR2 (germline): SGHNT, YENEEA. The CDR3 sequence is 15 residues long. The junction had 6 bases not matched to a gene; V was cut back by 5 bases and J by 1 base. This chain's CDR3 is CASSRDRIDNYGYTF. In DNA, the CDR3 is TGTGCCAGCAGCCGGGACAGGATTGATAACTATGGCTACACCTTC.

CDR3 nucleotide sequence: TGTGCCAGTAGTATCCCCTTCGCGGGAAGCTCCTATAATTCACCCCTCCACTTT. Encoded protein: CASSIPFAGSSYNSPLHF. The gene calls are TRBV19 and TRBJ1-6; no reliable D call. CDR1 and CDR2 (germline): LNHDA, SQIVND (reference sequence). The CDR3 is 18 amino acids. The ends were cut back, 3 bases at V and 0 bases at J, with 15 bases in the middle.

The chain recombines TRBV5-5 with TRBJ2-4; D is perhaps TRBD2 (6 bases). Germline CDR1 is SGHKS and CDR2 is YYEKEE (reference sequence). This CDR3 region has 14 residues. V was shortened by 2 bases and J by 5 bases, with 11 bases between the two germline ends. For the CDR3, the DNA is TGTGCCAGCAGCTTTAAAACTAGCCAAAACATTCAGTACTTC. It encodes CASSFKTSQNIQYF.

The J gene is TRBJ2-1, the V gene TRBV15, with D possibly being TRBD1 (5 bases). This CDR3 contains 15 residues. Germline V gene lookup returns CDR1 LNHNV and CDR2 YYDKDF (reference sequence). Trimming took off 0 bases at V and 2 bases at J, with 8 bases between the two ends. CDR3 residues: CATSRDQGTYNEQFF. CDR3 DNA sequence: TGTGCCACCAGCAGAGATCAGGGCACCTACAATGAGCAGTTCTTC.

This clone was detected only a few times. The rearrangement uses TRBV6-2 or TRBV6-3 and TRBJ2-5; D call uncertain. Germline V gene data show CDR1 as MNHEY and CDR2 as SVGEGT. The CDR3 runs to 15 residues. The V end lost 0 bases, the J end lost 5 bases, and 13 bases lay between the germline ends. The CDR3 is CASSYSPRSWETQYF. CDR3 DNA sequence: TGTGCCAGCAGTTACTCGCCTAGAAGTTGGGAGACCCAGTACTTC.

The CDR3 DNA sequence: TGCGCCAGCAGCCAAGATATCAGGACCTACGAGCAGTACTTC. As protein: CASSQDIRTYEQYF. V and J are TRBV4-3 and TRBJ2-7; D unresolved. CDR1 and CDR2 (germline): LGHNA, YSLEER. V was cut by 0 bases and J by 2 bases, with 8 bases left in between. The CDR3 length is 14 residues.

This sequence joins TRBV5-1 and TRBJ1-3; 7 positions match TRBD1. The CDR3 has 14 residues. After removal of 0 bases from V and 3 bases from J, the junction contained 0 bases not matched to a gene. Germline loops: CDR1 SGHRS, CDR2 YFSETQ. In DNA, the CDR3 is TGCGCCAGCAGCTTGGACAGGGGTGGAAACACCATATATTTT. Residues: CASSLDRGGNTIYF.

The chain links TRBV7-6 to TRBJ1-5; a weak D match, TRBD1 (6 bases). Germline loops: CDR1 SGHVS, CDR2 FNYEAQ. V was trimmed by 1 base and J by 1 base, leaving 8 bases between them. The CDR3 has 15 residues. The CDR3 here is CASSLGGLSNQPQHF. CDR3 bases: TGTGCCAGCAGCTTAGGGGGGCTGAGCAATCAGCCCCAGCATTTT.

V and J are TRBV7-2 and TRBJ2-5, with 9 bases fitting TRBD2. J lost 5 bases, V lost 0 bases, and 4 bases had no gene match. CDR1 and CDR2 from the germline V gene are SGHTA and FQGNSA. The CDR3 runs 15 residues. The CDR3 coding sequence is TGTGCCAGCAGCTTAGCTGGCGGGGGGGCCGAGACCCAGTACTTC. It yields the protein CASSLAGGGAETQYF.

This chain uses TRBV10-3 with TRBJ2-3; D unresolved. This CDR3 has 14 amino acids. Germline loops: CDR1 ENHRY, CDR2 SYGVKD. Between the trimmed V and J ends, which lost 3 bases and 1 base, there was a span of 8 bases. The chain's CDR3 is CAISEITGTDTQYF. In DNA form, the CDR3 reads TGTGCCATCAGTGAAATTACTGGCACAGATACGCAGTATTTT.

Written as DNA, the CDR3 is TGTGCCAGCAGTGACAGGGCTCAACAGCCCCAGCATTTT. As protein: CASSDRAQQPQHF. The V call is TRBV2, the J call TRBJ1-5, with a possible D match to TRBD1 (5 bases). CDR1 is SNHLY and CDR2 is FYNNEI in the germline V gene. V was clipped by 3 bases and J by 7 bases, with 10 bases between them. The CDR3 has 13 residues.

The J gene is TRBJ2-3, the V gene TRBV13; D is uncertain. The CDR3 extends over 14 amino acids. Germline lookup yields CDR1 PRHDT and CDR2 FYEKMQ (reference sequence). The germline V and J ends were trimmed by 6 bases and 1 base, with 11 bases remaining between them. The CDR3 region is CASRSSSGTDTQYF. The DNA for the CDR3 is TGTGCCAGCAGGTCAAGCAGCGGCACAGATACGCAGTATTTT. Using reference TRBV13 and TRBJ2-3 for the parts outside the CDR3, the full variable domain is AAGVIQSPRHLIKEKRETATLKCYPIPRHDTVYWYQQGPGQDPQFLISFYEKMQSDKGSIPDRFSAQQFSDYHSELNMSSLELGDSALYFCASRSSSGTDTQYFGPGTRLTVL.